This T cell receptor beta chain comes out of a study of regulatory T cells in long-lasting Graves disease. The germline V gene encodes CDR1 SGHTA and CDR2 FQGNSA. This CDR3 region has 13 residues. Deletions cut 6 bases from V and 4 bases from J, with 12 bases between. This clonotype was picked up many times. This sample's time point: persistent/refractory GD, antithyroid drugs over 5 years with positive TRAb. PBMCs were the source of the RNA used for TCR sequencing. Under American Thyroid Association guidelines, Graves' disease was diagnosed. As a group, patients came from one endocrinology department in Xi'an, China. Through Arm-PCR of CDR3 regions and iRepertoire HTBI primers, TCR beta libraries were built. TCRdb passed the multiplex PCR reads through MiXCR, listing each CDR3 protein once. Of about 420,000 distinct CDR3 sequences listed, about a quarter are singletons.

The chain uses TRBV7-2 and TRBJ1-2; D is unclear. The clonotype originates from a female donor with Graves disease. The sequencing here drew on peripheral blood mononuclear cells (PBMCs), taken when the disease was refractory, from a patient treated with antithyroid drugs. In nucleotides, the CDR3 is TGTGCCAGCAGTTCAGGCCAAGCCTATGGCTACACCTTC. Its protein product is CASSSGQAYGYTF.